The source of this T cell receptor beta chain is a study of blood T cell repertoires in COVID-19 (dated by TCRdb to 2020 to 2022). As for the study more broadly: Samples covering the acute and convalescent phases of COVID-19 were provided by collaborators in the United States, Italy and Spain. The prospective study material was composed of cDNA or gDNA derived from T cells, B-cell-depleted T cells, or PBMCs. The dataset comprised deeply sampled blood TCRbeta repertoires from subjects exposed to, actively infected with, or recovered from COVID-19. The repertoires were made available in a free public database intended to serve as a resource for research on the immune response to SARS-CoV-2. Samples came from the ongoing ImmuneRACE study (first 160 participants) plus 1,254 subjects from 6 global collaborators. Nearly every sample came with metadata listing a de-identified subject ID, COVID-19 status, age in years and sex. Where available, HLA class I and class II types were taken from metadata supplied by the sample provider and were not determined by assay-based typing.

This clone was seen only once. What antigen it recognizes has not been identified. The sample holds no much larger clone one base away, and base qualities are not on file. Here is what the overall study found, with its caveats: The amount of clinical and demographic metadata varied by source and participant and was provided uncurated.

According to the germline V gene (reference sequence), CDR1 reads MNHEY and CDR2 reads SMNVEV. V ends up 5 bases short and J 1 base short, with an unmatched junction base count of 2. The CDR3, cysteine through phenylalanine, is 14 amino acids long. Only the CDR3 DNA stays, 42 bases, in frame from base 1. Each collaborating institution followed its own protocols to collect whole blood in K2EDTA tubes. For TCRbeta analysis, collaborators shipped samples as frozen whole blood, isolated PBMCs, or DNA extracted from either of those sample types. TCRbeta CDR3 regions were amplified from genomic DNA by means of the immunoSEQ Assay, a bias-controlled multiplex PCR. The paper's processing steps were these. Within the assay, amplification of reference gene primers was used to estimate how many nucleated cells each sample contained. Sequence reads were collapsed and filtered to measure the absolute abundance of every unique TCRbeta CDR3 rearrangement. For each sample, productive Simpson clonality was calculated as the square root of Simpson's diversity index over productive rearrangements. Sourced from immuneACCESS, this table was stored by TCRdb with only in-frame sequences that have V and J called. A share of the clones is absent; for the studies checked, an unresolved V gene accounts for under half, and the remainder has no known explanation. That table is the source of V, J and clone size, and D and trimming were worked out from the DNA. Counted in this sample were about 190,000 clones; 70% to 85% of them appeared once. The ten largest make up approximately 13% of the sample.

Sequencing was carried out using peripheral blood. The sequence was obtained from a woman aged 45-59 years with acute or convalescent COVID-19. The rearrangement joined TRBV27 to TRBJ2-7; 10 middle bases align to TRBD1. The DNA sequence is TGTGCCAGCAGTCGGACAGGGGGATCCTACGAGCAGTACTTC. It specifies CASSRTGGSYEQYF.